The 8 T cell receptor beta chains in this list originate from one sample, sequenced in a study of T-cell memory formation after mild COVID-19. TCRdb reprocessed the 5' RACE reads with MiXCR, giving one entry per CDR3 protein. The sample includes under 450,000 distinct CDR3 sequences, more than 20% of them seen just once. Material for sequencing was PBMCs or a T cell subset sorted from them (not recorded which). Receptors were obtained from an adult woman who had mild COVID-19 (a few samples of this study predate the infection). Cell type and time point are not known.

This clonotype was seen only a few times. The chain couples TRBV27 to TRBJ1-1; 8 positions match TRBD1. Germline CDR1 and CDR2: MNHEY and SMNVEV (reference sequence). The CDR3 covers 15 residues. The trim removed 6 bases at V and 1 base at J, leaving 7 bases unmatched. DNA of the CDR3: TGTGCCAGCAGGCGAACAGGGGGGGCGAACACTGAAGCTTTCTTT. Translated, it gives CASRRTGGANTEAFF.

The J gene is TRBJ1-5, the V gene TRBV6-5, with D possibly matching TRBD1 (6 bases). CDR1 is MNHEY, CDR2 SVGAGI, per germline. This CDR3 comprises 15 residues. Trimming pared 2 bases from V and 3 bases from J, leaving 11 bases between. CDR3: CASSYGQGYNQPQHF. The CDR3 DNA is TGTGCCAGCAGTTACGGGCAGGGGTACAATCAGCCCCAGCATTTT.

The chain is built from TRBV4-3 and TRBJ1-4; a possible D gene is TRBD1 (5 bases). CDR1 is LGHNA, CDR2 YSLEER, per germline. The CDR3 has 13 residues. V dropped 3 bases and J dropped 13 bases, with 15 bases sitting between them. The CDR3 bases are TGCGCCAGCAGCCACCGGGAGGGGCCTGGACTGTTTTTT. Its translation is CASSHREGPGLFF.

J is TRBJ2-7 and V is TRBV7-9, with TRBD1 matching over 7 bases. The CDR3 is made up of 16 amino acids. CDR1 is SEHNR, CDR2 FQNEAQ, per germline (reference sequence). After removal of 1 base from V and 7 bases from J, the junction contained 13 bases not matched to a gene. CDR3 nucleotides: TGTGCCAGCAGCTTAGGTGCCGGGACAGCGTTAGGAGAGCAGTACTTC. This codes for CASSLGAGTALGEQYF. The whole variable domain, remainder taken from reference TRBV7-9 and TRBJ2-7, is DTGVSQNPRHKITKRGQNVTFRCDPISEHNRLYWYRQTLGQGPEFLTYFQNEAQLEKSRLLSDRFSAERPKGSFSTLEIQRTEQGDSAMYLCASSLGAGTALGEQYFGPGTRLTVT.

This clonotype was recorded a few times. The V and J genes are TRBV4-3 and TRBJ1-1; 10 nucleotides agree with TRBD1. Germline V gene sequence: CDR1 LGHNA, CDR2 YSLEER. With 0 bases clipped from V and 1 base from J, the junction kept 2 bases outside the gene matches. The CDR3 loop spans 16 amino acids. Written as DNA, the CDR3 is TGCGCCAGCAGCCAAGAGACAGGGGGCCGGAACACTGAAGCTTTCTTT. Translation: CASSQETGGRNTEAFF.

DNA of the CDR3: TGCGCCAGCAGCTTGAGAGGGGGTGATTACACCGGGGAGCTGTTTTTT. This codes for CASSLRGGDYTGELFF. The V call is TRBV5-1, the J call TRBJ2-2; maybe TRBD1 (6 bases). V was trimmed by 1 base and J by 3 bases, leaving 13 bases between them. The length of the CDR3 is 16 residues. CDR1 is SGHRS and CDR2 is YFSETQ in the germline V gene.

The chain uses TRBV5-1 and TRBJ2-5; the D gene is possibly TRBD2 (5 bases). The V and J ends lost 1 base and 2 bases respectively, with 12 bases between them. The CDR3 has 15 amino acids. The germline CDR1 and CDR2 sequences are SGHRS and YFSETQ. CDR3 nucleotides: TGCGCCAGCAGCTTGCGGGGTTTTGAACAAGAGACCCAGTACTTC. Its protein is CASSLRGFEQETQYF.

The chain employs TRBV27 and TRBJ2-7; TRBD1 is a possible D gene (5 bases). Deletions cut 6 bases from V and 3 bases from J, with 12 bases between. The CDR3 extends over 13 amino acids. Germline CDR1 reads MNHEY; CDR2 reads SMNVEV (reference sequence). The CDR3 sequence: CASSTRQYYEQYF. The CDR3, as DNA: TGTGCCAGCAGCACGAGACAGTACTACGAGCAGTACTTC.